This T cell receptor (beta chain) was found in a study of T cell changes during pregnancy in multiple sclerosis. This clone was observed a handful of times. Using immunoSEQ multiplex PCR, the repertoire was profiled, and TCRdb retains in-frame clones only, with some absent. The data hold about 100,000 clones, with about 92% observed a single time. V dropped 8 bases and J dropped 7 bases, with 14 bases sitting between them. CDR3 length equals 13 residues. The germline V gene encodes CDR1 ENHRY and CDR2 SYGVKD. Sequencing was performed on peripheral blood, taken after pregnancy. The chain couples TRBV10-3 to TRBJ2-2; D perhaps matches TRBD2 (6 bases). The TCR originated in a female donor with multiple sclerosis, enrolled in a pregnancy study. The DNA for the CDR3 is TGTGCCATCCAGGGTAGCGGTGGCGGGGAGCTGTTTTTT. Amino acids: CAIQGSGGGELFF.